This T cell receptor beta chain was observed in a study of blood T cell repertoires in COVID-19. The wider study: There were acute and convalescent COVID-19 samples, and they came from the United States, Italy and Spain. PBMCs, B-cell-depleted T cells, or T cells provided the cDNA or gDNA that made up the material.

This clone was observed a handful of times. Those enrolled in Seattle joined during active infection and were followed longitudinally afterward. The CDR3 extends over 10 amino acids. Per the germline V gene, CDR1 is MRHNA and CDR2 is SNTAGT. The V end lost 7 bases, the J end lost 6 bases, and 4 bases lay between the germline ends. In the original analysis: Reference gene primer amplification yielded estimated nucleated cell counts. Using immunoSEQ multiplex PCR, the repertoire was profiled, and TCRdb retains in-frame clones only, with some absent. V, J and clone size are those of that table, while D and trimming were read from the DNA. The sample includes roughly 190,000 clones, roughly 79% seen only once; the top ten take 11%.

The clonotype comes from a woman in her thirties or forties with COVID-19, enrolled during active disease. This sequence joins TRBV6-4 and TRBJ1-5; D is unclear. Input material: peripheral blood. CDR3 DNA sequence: TGTGCCAGCACCGGTCAGCCCCAGCATTTT. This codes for CASTGQPQHF.